Presented here are 8 T cell receptor beta chains from one specimen sequenced in a study of OX40 agonist ivuxolimab in advanced cancers. Clones were read by immunoSEQ multiplex PCR, and TCRdb kept only the in-frame ones, dropping some. This sample has over 100,000 clones; approximately 94% occur once, and the top ten carry over 0.8%. The sequenced sample was CD4+ or CD8+ T cells sorted from blood, obtained in a trial of the OX40 agonist ivuxolimab. These receptors came from an adult with an advanced solid tumor such as melanoma, head and neck, liver or kidney cancer.

The V call is TRBV30, the J call TRBJ2-1; no firm D call. V dropped 7 bases and J dropped 9 bases, with 10 bases sitting between them. From germline, CDR1 is GTSNPN and CDR2 SVGIG (reference sequence). The CDR3 is made up of 10 amino acids. For the CDR3, the DNA is TGTGCCTCCGGACCCGGTGAGCAGTTCTTC. As protein: CASGPGEQFF. Complete variable domain (other parts from reference TRBV30 and TRBJ2-1): SQTIHQWPATLVQPVGSPLSLECTVEGTSNPNLYWYRQAAGRGLQLLFYSVGIGQISSEVPQNLSASRPQDRQFILSSKKLLLSDSGFYLCASGPGEQFFGPGTRLTVL.

This sequence joins TRBV5-8 and TRBJ2-5, with D hard to call. V lost 4 bases and J 0 bases, leaving 13 bases between the germline ends. The CDR3 totals 15 residues. From germline, CDR1 is SGHTS and CDR2 YDEGEE. The CDR3 sequence is CASSPRSWYQETQYF. DNA for the CDR3: TGTGCCAGCAGCCCCCGTTCATGGTACCAAGAGACCCAGTACTTC.

The rearrangement joins TRBV5-4 to TRBJ2-3; D might be TRBD1 (6 bases). This CDR3 is 15 amino acids long. Trimming left V 0 bases short and J 6 bases short, with 14 bases between. Germline lookup yields CDR1 SGHNT and CDR2 YYREEE (reference sequence). The CDR3 sequence is CASSLGAGTLDTQYF. As DNA, the CDR3 is TGTGCCAGCAGCTTGGGAGCAGGGACACTTGATACGCAGTATTTT.

V usage is TRBV6-6 and J usage is TRBJ1-1, with D perhaps TRBD1 (5 bases). In germline, CDR1 is MNHNY, CDR2 SVGAGI (reference sequence). The CDR3 extends over 13 amino acids. The V gene lost 4 bases and the J gene lost 5 bases, with 11 bases spanning the gap. The DNA for the CDR3 is TGTGCCAGCAGTTCCCCGGGGCGAACTGAAGCTTTCTTT. Amino acid sequence: CASSSPGRTEAFF.

The J gene is TRBJ2-1, the V gene TRBV4-1, with D hard to call. Germline V gene data show CDR1 as MGHRA and CDR2 as YSYEKL. CDR3 length equals 15 residues. Trimming stripped 5 bases from V and 5 bases from J, with 16 bases between. This CDR3 is CASSYERPADNEQFF. The CDR3 nucleotides read TGCGCCAGCAGCTATGAGAGGCCGGCGGACAATGAGCAGTTCTTC.

The chain employs TRBV7-9 and TRBJ1-2; 11 bases fit TRBD1. After removal of 1 base from V and 8 bases from J, the junction contained 9 bases not matched to a gene. Germline-derived CDR1 and CDR2 are SEHNR and FQNEAQ (reference sequence). The CDR3 is 16 amino acids. CDR3 loop: CASSLEDRGRSGGYTF. The CDR3 DNA reads as TGTGCCAGCAGCTTAGAGGACAGGGGGCGGTCCGGGGGCTACACCTTC.

The CDR3 is CASSSGQGSTDTQYF. In nucleotides, the CDR3 is TGTGCCAGCAGCTCCGGACAGGGGAGCACAGATACGCAGTATTTT. V usage is TRBV4-2 and J usage is TRBJ2-3; TRBD1 matches at 9 bases. Looked up from germline, CDR1 is LGHNA and CDR2 is YNFKEQ. J was trimmed by 0 bases and V by 5 bases; bases with no gene match: 3. The CDR3 loop spans 15 amino acids.

V and J are TRBV10-3 and TRBJ2-3; TRBD1 aligns across 7 bases. Germline V lookup: CDR1 ENHRY, CDR2 SYGVKD. V lost 4 bases and J lost 2; bases outside the gene matches: 3. This CDR3 region has 14 residues. The CDR3 DNA is TGTGCCATCAGTGGACAGGGTCTCACAGATACGCAGTATTTT. Translated: CAISGQGLTDTQYF.